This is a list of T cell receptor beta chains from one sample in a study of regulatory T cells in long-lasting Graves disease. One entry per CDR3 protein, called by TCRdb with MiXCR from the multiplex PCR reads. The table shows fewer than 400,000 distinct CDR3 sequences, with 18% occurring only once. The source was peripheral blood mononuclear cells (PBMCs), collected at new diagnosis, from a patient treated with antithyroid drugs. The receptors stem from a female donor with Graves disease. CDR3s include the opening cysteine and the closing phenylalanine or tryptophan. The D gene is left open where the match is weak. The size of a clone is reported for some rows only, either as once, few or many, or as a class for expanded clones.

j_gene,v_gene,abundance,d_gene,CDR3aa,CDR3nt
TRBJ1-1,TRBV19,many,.,CASSPGVVGAFF,TGTGCCAGTAGCCCCGGTGTCGTGGGGGCTTTCTTT
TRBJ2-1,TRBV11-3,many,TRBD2,CASSLYGAGGRGYYNEQFF,TGTGCCAGCAGCTTATATGGTGCGGGAGGTAGGGGATACTACAATGAGCAGTTCTTC
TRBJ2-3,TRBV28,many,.,CASSFRGFNTDTQYF,TGTGCCAGCAGTTTTCGGGGATTCAACACAGATACGCAGTATTTT
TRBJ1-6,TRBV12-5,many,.,CASGLGLRNSPLHF,TGTGCTAGTGGTTTAGGTCTGCGAAATTCACCCCTCCACTTT
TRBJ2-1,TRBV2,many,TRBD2,CASSPTSGSSSEQFF,TGTGCCAGCAGTCCGACTAGCGGGAGTTCGAGTGAGCAGTTCTTC
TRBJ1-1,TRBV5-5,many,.,CASSLAGRTTEAFF,TGTGCCAGCAGCTTGGCAGGGCGGACCACTGAAGCTTTCTTT
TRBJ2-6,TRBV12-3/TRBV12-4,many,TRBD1,CASSWTGAGANVLTF,TGTGCCAGCAGCTGGACAGGGGCTGGGGCCAACGTCCTGACTTTC
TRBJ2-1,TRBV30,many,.,CAWQQWDEQFF,TGTGCCTGGCAACAGTGGGATGAGCAGTTCTTC
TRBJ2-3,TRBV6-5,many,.,CASSSQDPDTQYF,TGTGCCAGCAGTTCCCAGGACCCAGATACGCAGTATTTT
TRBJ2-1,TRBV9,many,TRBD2,CASSAGSGSGNEQFF,TGTGCCAGCAGCGCGGGTAGCGGGAGCGGCAATGAGCAGTTCTTC
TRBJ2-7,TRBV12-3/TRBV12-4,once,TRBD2,CASSSLAGVDEQYF,TGTGCCAGCAGTTCACTAGCGGGAGTCGACGAGCAGTACTTC
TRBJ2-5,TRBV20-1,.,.,CSARERRSGRQETQYF,TGCAGTGCTAGAGAAAGGCGTAGCGGTCGCCAAGAGACCCAGTACTTC
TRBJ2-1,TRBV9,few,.,CASSVGGGGALNEQFF,TGTGCCAGCAGCGTGGGGGGGGGGGGCGCCTTGAATGAGCAGTTCTTC
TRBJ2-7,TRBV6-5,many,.,CASSYSRGLSYEQYF,TGTGCCAGCAGTTACTCTCGGGGATTATCCTACGAGCAGTACTTC
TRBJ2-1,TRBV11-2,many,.,CASSLGRSGEWHNEQFF,TGTGCCAGCAGCTTAGGAAGGTCGGGAGAGTGGCACAATGAGCAGTTCTTC
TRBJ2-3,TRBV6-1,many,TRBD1,CASSGGTGHTDTQYF,TGTGCCAGCAGCGGAGGGACAGGACACACAGATACGCAGTATTTT
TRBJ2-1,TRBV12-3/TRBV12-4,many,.,CASSTRGTLNEQFF,TGTGCCAGCAGTACGAGAGGGACCCTTAATGAGCAGTTCTTC
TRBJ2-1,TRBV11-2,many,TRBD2,CASSLVVLALNEQFF,TGTGCCAGCAGCTTGGTGGTACTAGCGCTCAATGAGCAGTTCTTC
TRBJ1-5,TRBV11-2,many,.,CASSLGAYSNQPQHF,TGTGCCAGCAGCTTAGGGGCCTATAGCAATCAGCCCCAGCATTTT
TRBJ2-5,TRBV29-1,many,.,CSVVGQGHETQYF,TGCAGCGTTGTAGGGCAGGGACACGAGACCCAGTACTTC
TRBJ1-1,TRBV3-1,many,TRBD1,CASSRGQGSTEAFF,TGTGCCAGCAGCCGGGGACAGGGAAGCACTGAAGCTTTCTTT
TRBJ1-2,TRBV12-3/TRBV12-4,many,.,CASSLGGSYGYTF,TGTGCCAGCAGTTTAGGGGGATCCTATGGCTACACCTTC
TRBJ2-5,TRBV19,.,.,CASSGGTSQETQYF,TGTGCCAGTAGTGGAGGGACGTCGCAAGAGACCCAGTACTTC
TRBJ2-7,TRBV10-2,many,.,CACNLVGSSYEQYF,TGCGCCTGCAACTTGGTGGGGAGCTCCTACGAGCAGTACTTC
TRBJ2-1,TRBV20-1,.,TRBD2,CSAARLATYNEQFF,TGCAGTGCTGCCAGACTAGCGACCTACAATGAGCAGTTCTTC
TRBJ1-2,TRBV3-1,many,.,CASSQGSRTDYHGYTF,TGTGCCAGCAGCCAGGGAAGTCGTACAGATTACCATGGCTACACCTTC
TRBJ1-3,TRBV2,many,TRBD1,CASSEWTGSGNTIYF,TGTGCCAGCAGTGAGTGGACAGGTAGCGGAAACACCATATATTTT
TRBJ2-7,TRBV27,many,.,CASSLVGGRPYEQYF,TGTGCCAGCAGTTTGGTGGGAGGAAGGCCCTACGAGCAGTACTTC
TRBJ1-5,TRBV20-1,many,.,CSAIRGAVNQPQHF,TGCAGTGCTATCCGGGGGGCGGTCAATCAGCCCCAGCATTTT
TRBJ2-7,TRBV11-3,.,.,CASSLGPYQGLDEQYF,TGTGCCAGCAGCTTAGGCCCATACCAGGGTCTAGACGAGCAGTACTTC
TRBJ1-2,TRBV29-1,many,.,CSVEPREQGYTF,TGCAGCGTTGAGCCGAGGGAGCAAGGCTACACCTTC
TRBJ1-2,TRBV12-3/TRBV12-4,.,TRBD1,CASSFRGTGIGGYTF,TGTGCCAGCAGTTTTCGAGGGACAGGGATCGGGGGCTACACCTTC
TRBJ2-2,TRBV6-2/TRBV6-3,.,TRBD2,CASSIRGGTNTGELFF,TGTGCCAGCAGTATCCGCGGGGGTACGAACACCGGGGAGCTGTTTTTT
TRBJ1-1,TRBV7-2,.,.,CASRPSGGDGTEAFF,TGTGCCAGCAGACCGTCGGGGGGGGATGGGACTGAAGCTTTCTTT
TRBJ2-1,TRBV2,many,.,CASSELAGNEQFF,TGTGCCAGCAGTGAACTAGCTGGGAATGAGCAGTTCTTC
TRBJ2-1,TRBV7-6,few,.,CASSLSVPSYNEQFF,TGTGCCAGCAGCTTATCAGTCCCCTCCTACAATGAGCAGTTCTTC
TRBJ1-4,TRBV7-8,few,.,CASSDPGPLKKLFF,TGTGCCAGCAGCGACCCGGGACCTTTGAAAAAACTGTTTTTT
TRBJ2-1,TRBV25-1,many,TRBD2,CASSELAGGHNEQFF,TGTGCCAGCAGTGAATTAGCGGGAGGGCATAATGAGCAGTTCTTC
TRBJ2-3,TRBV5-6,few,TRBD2,CASSEIAGSTDTQYF,TGTGCCAGCAGCGAAATAGCGGGGAGCACAGATACGCAGTATTTT
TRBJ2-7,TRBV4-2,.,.,CASSQAGAPTAQYF,TGTGCCAGCAGCCAAGCGGGGGCCCCTACGGCGCAGTACTTC
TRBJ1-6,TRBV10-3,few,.,CAICRNSQNSPLHF,TGTGCCATCTGCCGGAACAGCCAAAATTCACCCCTCCACTTT
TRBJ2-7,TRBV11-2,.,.,CAGSLEDSSSYEQYF,TGTGCCGGCAGCTTAGAGGACAGTAGCTCCTACGAGCAGTACTTC
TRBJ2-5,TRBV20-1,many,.,CSASPQGETQYF,TGCAGCGCTTCTCCTCAAGGGGAGACCCAGTACTTC
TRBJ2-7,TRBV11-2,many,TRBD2,CASSLARLAGGPYEQYF,TGTGCCAGCAGCTTAGCCCGACTAGCGGGAGGGCCATACGAGCAGTACTTC
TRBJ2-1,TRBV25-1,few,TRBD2,CASSSPGTSGIPKFF,TGTGCCAGCAGTTCCCCGGGGACTAGCGGGATTCCCAAGTTCTTC
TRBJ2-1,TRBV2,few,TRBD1,CASSEAWAGGNEQFF,TGTGCCAGCAGTGAAGCCTGGGCAGGGGGCAATGAGCAGTTCTTC
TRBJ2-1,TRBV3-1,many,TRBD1,CASSPPDRGHEQFF,TGTGCCAGCAGCCCCCCGGACAGGGGCCATGAGCAGTTCTTC
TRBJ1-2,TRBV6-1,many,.,CASWRGQYEDGYTF,TGTGCCAGCTGGAGGGGACAATATGAAGATGGCTACACCTTC
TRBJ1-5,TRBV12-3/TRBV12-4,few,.,CASSDPPSGPNQPQHF,TGTGCCAGCAGTGACCCACCCTCCGGGCCCAATCAGCCCCAGCATTTT
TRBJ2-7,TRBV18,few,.,CASSEVGSYEQYF,TGTGCCAGCTCTGAGGTGGGGTCCTACGAGCAGTACTTC
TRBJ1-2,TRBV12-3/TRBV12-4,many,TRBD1,CASRPPTGGGYGYTF,TGTGCCAGCAGACCACCGACAGGGGGCGGCTATGGCTACACCTTC
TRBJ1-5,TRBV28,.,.,CASRRQPQHF,TGTGCCAGCAGAAGACAGCCCCAGCATTTT
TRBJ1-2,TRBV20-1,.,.,CSARDTRGAAAPRGYTF,TGCAGTGCTAGAGATACGAGAGGGGCAGCCGCACCTCGGGGCTACACCTTC
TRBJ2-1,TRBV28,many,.,CASFSPPGYEQFF,TGTGCCAGCTTTAGCCCTCCGGGCTATGAGCAGTTCTTC
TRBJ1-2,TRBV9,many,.,CASSVAPWQTERHTF,TGTGCCAGCAGCGTAGCCCCGTGGCAAACAGAAAGACACACCTTC